These T cell receptor beta chains were read from a single sample in a study of blood T cell repertoires in COVID-19. Method: immunoSEQ multiplex PCR; TCRdb's copy keeps in-frame clones and lacks some. The sample has 200,000 to 250,000 clones, around 85% seen once. Sequencing was done on a sample of PBMCs or T cells enriched from blood (not recorded which). The receptor source for this set is a woman aged 40 to 49 with acute COVID-19. Each CDR3 is given with its conserved first and last residue. Each record gives: clone size, D gene, V gene, J gene, CDR3 protein, CDR3 DNA. D genes are given only for firm matches. Where a row states a size, it is once, few, many or the class of an expanded clone; other rows omit it.

>once|NA|TRBV29-1|TRBJ1-2
CSVGPGEYGYTF
TGCAGCGTGGGCCCAGGGGAATATGGCTACACCTTC
>NA|NA|TRBV29-1|TRBJ1-1
CSGGQNTEAFF
TGCAGCGGGGGACAGAACACTGAAGCTTTCTTT
>few|NA|TRBV5-1|TRBJ2-7
CASSPSPTAPSEQYF
TGCGCCAGCAGCCCCTCCCCGACAGCGCCGTCCGAGCAGTACTTC
>NA|TRBD2|TRBV28|TRBJ2-1
CASSSQLAGGYNEQFF
TGTGCCAGCAGTTCCCAACTAGCGGGGGGTTACAATGAGCAGTTCTTC
>NA|NA|TRBV7-3|TRBJ2-5
CASSLGGEQETQYF
TGTGCCAGCAGCTTAGGAGGGGAACAAGAGACCCAGTACTTC
>NA|TRBD2|TRBV7-2|TRBJ2-3
CASSVYSGGAIKDTQYF
TGTGCCAGTTCTGTCTATAGCGGGGGGGCCATTAAGGATACGCAGTATTTT
>NA|TRBD1|TRBV5-5|TRBJ2-1
CASSRFGQVYEQFF
TGTGCCAGCAGCCGCTTTGGACAGGTGTATGAGCAGTTCTTC
>NA|TRBD1|TRBV7-2|TRBJ1-1
CASSPFSTGSTEAFF
TGTGCCAGCAGCCCCTTTTCGACAGGGAGCACTGAAGCTTTCTTT
>NA|NA|TRBV15|TRBJ1-5
CATSNARGESNQPQHF
TGTGCCACCAGCAACGCCCGCGGGGAAAGCAATCAGCCCCAGCATTTT
>NA|TRBD2|TRBV19|TRBJ2-2
CASSFLAGKNTGELFF
TGTGCCAGTAGTTTTCTAGCGGGGAAGAACACCGGGGAGCTGTTTTTT
>NA|TRBD1|TRBV29-1|TRBJ2-5
CSAFDREETQYF
TGCAGCGCCTTCGACAGGGAAGAGACCCAGTACTTC
>NA|TRBD2|TRBV9|TRBJ2-1
CASSPGGYNEQFF
TGTGCCAGCAGTCCGGGAGGCTACAATGAGCAGTTCTTC
>NA|NA|TRBV6-1|TRBJ1-4
CASSEATGGIEKLFF
TGTGCCAGCAGTGAAGCCACGGGGGGCATTGAAAAACTGTTTTTT
>once|NA|TRBV2|TRBJ2-2
CASSEALRGPGELFF
TGTGCCAGCAGTGAAGCGCTTCGCGGGCCCGGGGAGCTGTTTTTT
>NA|TRBD1|TRBV5-4|TRBJ2-6
CASSLGQGKANVLTF
TGTGCCAGCAGCTTGGGACAGGGGAAGGCCAACGTCCTGACTTTC
>NA|NA|TRBV11-2|TRBJ1-1
CASSFGNLGNTEAFF
TGTGCCAGCAGCTTTGGTAATCTAGGGAACACTGAAGCTTTCTTT
>many|TRBD1|TRBV10-3|TRBJ1-1
CAISSRGDTEAFF
TGTGCCATCAGTTCCAGGGGGGATACTGAAGCTTTCTTT
>once|NA|TRBV2|TRBJ1-5
CASSEQGGYQPQHF
TGTGCCAGCAGTGAACAGGGAGGATACCAGCCCCAGCATTTT
>NA|NA|TRBV11-2|TRBJ1-1
CASRPGGKGITEAFF
TGTGCCAGCAGGCCCGGAGGGAAGGGGATCACTGAAGCTTTCTTT
>NA|TRBD1|TRBV5-1|TRBJ1-6
CASSQGQGVSSPLHF
TGCGCCAGCAGCCAGGGACAGGGCGTGAGTTCACCCCTCCACTTT
>few|TRBD1|TRBV10-3|TRBJ2-7
CAISESTGTHEQYF
TGTGCCATCAGTGAGTCGACAGGGACCCACGAGCAGTACTTC
>NA|NA|TRBV5-6|TRBJ2-1
CASSFLGESYNEQFF
TGTGCCAGCAGCTTTCTCGGAGAGAGCTACAATGAGCAGTTCTTC
>NA|TRBD2|TRBV10-2|TRBJ2-1
CASSLAVTYNEQFF
TGCGCCAGCAGCCTAGCGGTTACCTACAATGAGCAGTTCTTC
>NA|NA|TRBV5-1|TRBJ2-5
CASSPGYNQETQYF
TGCGCCAGCAGCCCCGGGTACAACCAAGAGACCCAGTACTTC
>NA|NA|TRBV19|TRBJ2-3
CATPPAGAHTDTQYF
TGTGCCACCCCCCCGGCAGGGGCGCACACAGATACGCAGTATTTT
>NA|NA|TRBV19|TRBJ1-5
CATQGLGNQPQHF
TGTGCCACCCAGGGTTTGGGCAATCAGCCCCAGCATTTT
>NA|TRBD1|TRBV4-2|TRBJ2-2
CASSSTGGTDTGELFF
TGTGCCAGCAGCTCGACAGGGGGGACGGACACCGGGGAGCTGTTTTTT
>NA|NA|TRBV5-4|TRBJ1-2
CASSTDSAYGYTF
TGTGCCAGCAGCACGGACAGTGCTTATGGCTACACCTTC
>once|NA|TRBV3-1/TRBV3-2|TRBJ2-3
CASSQVESSTDTQYF
TGTGCCAGCAGCCAAGTCGAGTCTAGCACAGATACGCAGTATTTT
>NA|NA|TRBV6-1|TRBJ1-3
CASSEAWAGSGNTIYF
TGTGCCAGCAGTGAAGCCTGGGCGGGGAGTGGAAACACCATATATTTT
>NA|NA|TRBV25-1|TRBJ1-4
CASSARGTLSEKLFF
TGTGCCAGCAGTGCCCGGGGGACCCTTAGCGAAAAACTGTTTTTT
>NA|NA|TRBV10-2|TRBJ2-7
CASSEGGEYEQYF
TGCGCCAGCAGTGAAGGCGGGGAGTACGAGCAGTACTTC
>NA|TRBD2|TRBV15|TRBJ2-4
CATSRDSTGGTDIQYF
TGTGCCACCAGCAGAGATTCGACGGGGGGGACGGACATTCAGTACTTC
>few|TRBD1|TRBV24-1|TRBJ2-7
CATRKAGGHLYEQYF
TGTGCCACCAGAAAGGCAGGGGGACACCTCTACGAGCAGTACTTC
>NA|NA|TRBV7-9|TRBJ2-1
CASSLDLTDHIYNEQFF
TGTGCCAGCAGCTTAGACTTGACTGATCACATCTACAATGAGCAGTTCTTC
>NA|TRBD1|TRBV7-8|TRBJ1-1
CASTRTGGFNEAFF
TGTGCCAGCACCAGGACAGGGGGGTTTAATGAAGCTTTCTTT